This T cell receptor (beta chain) is drawn from a study of cytomegalovirus exposure and HLA in healthy donors. Study observations and caveats: Some public TCRs appeared in many individuals, while most sequences were rare. Reportedly, diagnosis of cytomegalovirus status by the classifier showed high specificity and sensitivity.

As concerns this clone: Antigen unknown.

The CDR3 consists of 13 residues. Germline loops: CDR1 MNHEY, CDR2 SVGAGI. These donors, healthy bone marrow donors, were studied. This PCR relied on a set of 60 Vbeta primers and 13 Jbeta primers. Sequencing was performed with immunoSEQ multiplex PCR; in TCRdb, only in-frame clones are kept and a portion is missing. The sample lists roughly 78,000 clones, under 70% occurring once. Sequenced: PBMCs. V gene TRBV6-5 combines with J gene TRBJ2-5; TRBD2 might be the D (7 bases). The end of the DNA is better explained by TRBJ2-7, so the J call may be wrong. The sequence was obtained from a man younger than 45 in good health and CMV-seropositive. This CDR3 is CASTPGGLDEQYF. CDR3 sequence (DNA): TGTGCCAGCACCCCCGGGGGGCTCGACGAGCAGTACTTC.